The present TCR beta chain was sequenced within a study of cytomegalovirus exposure and HLA in healthy donors. Study-wide points: A classifier reportedly called cytomegalovirus status with high sensitivity and specificity. The authors enumerated over 150 TCR beta chains as linked to cytomegalovirus. Exclusion applied to some V segments, including TRBV6-2 and TRBV6-3, as they were indistinguishable.

In the case of this clone: Its antigen is not known.

V lost 7 bases, J lost 0 bases, and 12 bases lay in between. Germline loops: CDR1 SQVTM, CDR2 ANQGSEA. This CDR3 has 13 residues. In the PCR, 60 Vbeta and 13 Jbeta primers were used. Data came from immunoSEQ multiplex PCR; TCRdb stores just in-frame clones and leaves some out. The sample consists of roughly 110,000 clones, about 80% of them appearing once. The receptor was derived from a man between 25 and 39 years old in good health and CMV-seropositive. The chain uses TRBV29-1 and TRBJ1-1, with D maybe TRBD1 (6 bases). The sample was PBMCs. The CDR3 DNA reads as TGCAGCGCCTCGGGGGGGCTGAACACTGAAGCTTTCTTT. The encoded protein is CSASGGLNTEAFF.